This T cell receptor (beta chain) was identified in a study of blood T cell repertoires in COVID-19. The overall study: The origin of the acute and convalescent COVID-19 samples was the United States, Italy and Spain. From T cells, B-cell-depleted T cells, or PBMCs came the material, which was cDNA or gDNA.

Authors' analysis steps: Amplifying reference gene primers gave estimates of nucleated cell counts. Using immunoSEQ multiplex PCR, the repertoire was profiled, and TCRdb retains in-frame clones only, with some absent. From that table come the V and J calls and clone size; the DNA was used to work out D and trimming. The data hold some 150,000 clones, with 84% observed a single time. Sequencing input: peripheral blood. The origin of this receptor is a human donor in a cohort sampled during active COVID-19.

CDR3 nucleotide sequence: TGTGCCAGCAGTTTCGGGACAAAAAATGAAAAACTGTTTTTT. This encodes CASSFGTKNEKLFF. This chain uses TRBV28 with TRBJ1-4; D possibly corresponds to TRBD1 (6 bases). The CDR3 covers 14 residues. CDR1 is MDHEN, CDR2 SYDVKM, per germline. The ends were cut back, 3 bases at V and 5 bases at J, with 10 bases in the middle.